Listed below are T cell receptor beta chains from one sample, sequenced in a study of cytomegalovirus exposure and HLA in healthy donors. The data were produced by immunoSEQ multiplex PCR, yet TCRdb's version contains in-frame clones alone and is incomplete. The data contain 220,000 or so clones, 65% to 85% of them singletons. Material for sequencing was PBMCs. These receptors were obtained from a man aged 45-60 years in good health and CMV-seronegative. Both conserved end residues are part of each CDR3. Fields, in order: V gene, D gene, clone size, J gene, CDR3 DNA, CDR3 protein. The D gene is left open where the match is weak. Expanded clones are given a class, and other clones once, few, many or no size at all.

>TRBV28|NA|NA|TRBJ2-4
TGTGCCAGCAGTTTAGCGGGGGCGCGCACCAAAAACATTCAGTACTTC
CASSLAGARTKNIQYF
>TRBV29-1|NA|NA|TRBJ2-3
TGCAGCGTCTACGGCCGGGGGACAGATACGCAGTATTTT
CSVYGRGTDTQYF
>TRBV6-1|NA|NA|TRBJ2-2
TGTGCCAGCAGTTTCCGAGGCAGCACCGGGGAGCTGTTTTTT
CASSFRGSTGELFF
>TRBV5-1|NA|NA|TRBJ1-1
TGCGCCAGCAGCTCCTACGGCGGTGAAGCTTTCTTT
CASSSYGGEAFF
>TRBV27|NA|NA|TRBJ2-3
TGTGCCAGCAGCCAATCTCGCGGAGATACGCAGTATTTT
CASSQSRGDTQYF
>TRBV5-6|TRBD1|once|TRBJ1-2
TGTGCCAGCAGCTTGAGCCAGGGGGTTACTAACTATGGCTACACCTTC
CASSLSQGVTNYGYTF
>TRBV7-2|TRBD1|few|TRBJ2-7
TGTGCCAGCAGCTTAGGGGACAGGGGCGTCGACGAGCAGTACTTC
CASSLGDRGVDEQYF
>TRBV6-5|TRBD1|NA|TRBJ1-6
TGTGCCAGCACCCAGGGGGCGGGGAATTCACCCCTCCACTTT
CASTQGAGNSPLHF
>TRBV4-2|NA|NA|TRBJ2-1
TGTGCCAGCAGCCAAGGGCGGGACTACAATGAGCAGTTCTTC
CASSQGRDYNEQFF
>TRBV18|NA|once|TRBJ2-3
TGTGCCAGCTTCCCGAGGACAGCGGGGTCGGATACGCAGTATTTT
CASFPRTAGSDTQYF
>TRBV7-9|NA|NA|TRBJ1-1
TGTGCCAGCAGCCTAGACATGAACACTGAAGCTTTCTTT
CASSLDMNTEAFF
>TRBV4-2|NA|NA|TRBJ2-7
TGTGCCAGCAGCCAAGATGCGGCGTCCCACTACGAGCAGTACTTC
CASSQDAASHYEQYF
>TRBV11-1|NA|few|TRBJ2-1
TGTGCCAGCAGCTTAAGGGTACAGGGAGATGAGCAGTTCTTC
CASSLRVQGDEQFF
>TRBV7-2|TRBD1|NA|TRBJ2-1
TGTGCCAGCAGCTTAAGACAGGGGATGGGCGGGTTCTTC
CASSLRQGMGGFF
>TRBV2|TRBD1|NA|TRBJ2-2
TGTGCCAGCAGCATAGACAGGGCTGGCACCGGGGAGCTGTTTTTT
CASSIDRAGTGELFF
>TRBV18|TRBD1|few|TRBJ1-5
TGTGCCAGCTCACCGGGGACAGGGGGCCTTCAGCCCCAGCATTTT
CASSPGTGGLQPQHF
>TRBV5-1|TRBD2|NA|TRBJ2-2
TGCGCCAGCAGCTTGGATAGGGAGGGCGGGGAGCTGTTTTTT
CASSLDREGGELFF
>TRBV6-1|NA|NA|TRBJ1-1
TGTGCCAGCAAGTCGGGGAACACTGAAGCTTTCTTT
CASKSGNTEAFF
>TRBV11-2|TRBD2|NA|TRBJ2-1
TGTGCCAGCAGCCCTCACGCGGGAGTATATATTGAGCAGTTCTTC
CASSPHAGVYIEQFF
>TRBV7-9|NA|NA|TRBJ2-7
TGTGCCAGCAGCTCCCGGGAGCAGGGATACGAGCAGTACTTC
CASSSREQGYEQYF
>TRBV6-1|TRBD2|NA|TRBJ2-3
TGTGCCAGCAGCTTAGCGGGAGGCCCTCCAGATACGCAGTATTTT
CASSLAGGPPDTQYF
>TRBV30|NA|NA|TRBJ1-5
TGTGCCTGGAGTTTGGGAGGCGGCAATCAGCCCCAGCATTTT
CAWSLGGGNQPQHF
>TRBV19|NA|NA|TRBJ2-3
TGTGCCAGTAGTACCCCGCCTAGCTATACGCAGTATTTT
CASSTPPSYTQYF
>TRBV6-1|NA|few|TRBJ2-7
TGTGCCAGCAGTGAACCGGGATACGAGCAGTACTTC
CASSEPGYEQYF
>TRBV19|NA|NA|TRBJ2-1
TGTGCCAGTACTAAGACAGATTCCTACAATGAGCAGTTCTTC
CASTKTDSYNEQFF
>TRBV5-1|TRBD2|NA|TRBJ2-2
TGCGCCAGCAGCCGGGGGGAGGCGAACACCGGGGAGCTGTTTTTT
CASSRGEANTGELFF